This entry concerns a single TCR beta chain. The antigen it binds to is not known. No much larger clone exists at a distance of one base, and base qualities are not known. This specimen belongs to a study of cytomegalovirus exposure and HLA in healthy donors (dated by TCRdb to the late 2010s). Describing the broader study: An earlier analysis of about 530 of the donors reported 276 Gb of sequence data and 95 million to 140 million unique TCR beta sequences obtained from around 180 million T cells. An early release that covered 640 HLA-typed donors contained approximately 300 gigabases of sequencing data and 80 million or so unique TCR sequences. The genetic ancestry cluster associated with self-reported Caucasian donors included 81% of the approximately 400 genotyped donors. The study was designed to test whether signatures of past pathogen exposure could be identified by cataloging public T cell receptors. The T cell repertoires of several hundred subjects were profiled by immunosequencing and related to cytomegalovirus serostatus. Besides the first cohort of around 670 subjects, a separate validation cohort made up of 90 to 150 different subjects was used. To predict cytomegalovirus infection status, the study combined high-throughput TCR immunosequencing, statistical association of individual TCRs with disease status, and machine learning. In a later analysis, previously published TCR beta repertoires from fewer than 750 donors were re-analyzed and high-resolution HLA genotyping was added so that TCR occurrence patterns could be studied. Rather than using new phenotypic data, the later analysis identified candidate immune exposures from TCR beta sequences and from how often those sequences occurred across donors. An earlier analysis of 587 of the donors used high-throughput TCR beta sequencing to judge whether each TCR beta V gene segment behaved as functional or pseudogenic. Alongside the repertoire data, information on donor age, sex, ethnicity and CMV serostatus was compiled. Genome-wide SNP genotypes for about 65% of the roughly 670 donors were used in a later genetic analysis, which treated that subset as a discovery cohort. Every repertoire in the discovery cohort had been generated on one and the same sequencing platform. HLA typing included class I and class II loci at four-digit resolution. The number of donors typed differed by locus, with about 629-640 for A, B, C, DRB1 and DQB1, about 500 for DQA1, 600 to 610 for DPA1, and approximately 470 for DPB1. Roughly 5 DR-DQ haplotypes were handled as single units for association and clustering, since linkage in the cohort was strong. Among approximately 370 genotyped donors of the cohort, an average of approximately 220,000 unique TCR beta nucleotide sequences was sequenced per donor, of which about 18% were non-productive.

Reading from cysteine to phenylalanine, the CDR3 counts 15 amino acids. Only the CDR3 region is kept as DNA, spanning 45 bases read in frame from base 1. Relative to germline, V is 5 bases shorter and J is 3 bases shorter, with 20 bases between their ends. According to the germline V gene (reference sequence), CDR1 reads GTSNPN and CDR2 reads SVGIG. The receptor library was made with the immunoSEQ multiplex PCR assay. A mixture of 60 forward primers for TCR Vbeta segments and 13 reverse primers for TCR Jbeta segments was used in the multiplex PCR. Amplification of the CDR3 region of rearranged TCR beta genes was performed with a multiplex PCR assay on genomic DNA. The Illumina HiSeq System was used to sequence the amplified TCR beta libraries as 87-base-pair reads. Per the original workflow: In a later analysis, roughly 80 million unique TCR beta chains were counted across the 650 to 700 repertoires, and roughly 9.9 million of these chains were shared by at least two donors. Raw reads were error-corrected and collapsed into unique sequences by a nearest-neighbor algorithm in which closely related sequences were merged to remove PCR and sequencing errors. Alignment of CDR3 sequences to IMGT reference sequences was used to assign V, D and J gene segments. Each retained sequence needed at least a six-nucleotide match to both a V gene segment and a J gene segment. A rearrangement was called productive if the CDR3 had no stop codons and remained in frame with V and J, and every other rearrangement was called non-productive. Following IMGT convention, CDR3 was defined as the stretch from the second conserved V-encoded cysteine to the conserved J-encoded phenylalanine. Sequences without an unambiguous match to a single V gene segment were excluded from the earlier analysis of 500 to 700 of the donors. An earlier analysis of 587 of the donors called V segments functional above 56.7% productive rearrangements and segregating when the between-donor standard deviation exceeded 5%. A statistical classification framework was built for diagnosing cytomegalovirus status from the catalog of TCR beta chain sequences. V and J gene assignment, in a later analysis, came from comparing TCR nucleotide sequences with IMGT/GENE-DB human TR gene sequences. The TCRdist pipeline was used in a later analysis to assign CDR3 sequences and most-parsimonious VDJ recombination scenarios. In a later analysis, each TCR beta chain was defined by its CDR3 amino acid sequence together with its V-gene family, and reads without a unique V-gene family were excluded. In a later analysis, approximately 640 highly shared, low-generation-probability nucleotide sequences were removed to address suspected cross-contamination and a sequencing artifact. For each public chain, a later analysis derived a clonal expansion index from normalized ranks of inferred template counts within each repertoire. In a later analysis, generation probabilities were computed with a VDJ recombination model fitted to out-of-frame rearrangements, and the resulting probabilities were checked against IGoR. In a later analysis, TCR-TCR, TCR-HLA and TCR-CMV co-occurrence was scored with hypergeometric tests, and a repertoire-size bias correction was applied to TCR pairs. False discovery rates were estimated in a later analysis by permuting HLA or CMV assignments 20 times. In a later analysis, co-occurring TCRs were grouped with DBSCAN, and TCRdist sequence similarity was added when clustering was performed within HLA-allele-positive subsets. Repertoires with fewer than 30,000 or more than 120,000 public chains, plus five repertoires with anomalous nucleotide sharing, were excluded from co-occurrence clustering. TCRdb obtained this table from immuneACCESS and retained in-frame rearrangements with V and J assigned. These tables miss some clones; where compared with another copy, unresolved V genes account for less than half of the shortfall, and the remainder is unexplained. The V and J calls and the clone size are those of that table, but D and trimming were determined from the DNA. The sample table holds 100,000 or so clones, of which around 80% were seen once. Clones ranked in the top ten supply more than 4.5% of the sample.

The full study reports these points: Strong co-occurrence of HLA alleles, especially DR and DQ, made assigning TCR associations to individual alleles difficult. The earlier analysis of about 600 of the donors excluded about 16 rarely observed V segments, including chromosome 9 orphons, because counts were too low. This cohort had only TCR beta chains sequenced, and the lack of alpha or paired-chain data limited which features could be detected. In the study, some 160 TCR beta chains were listed as associated with cytomegalovirus. The presence/absence analyses assumed that sequencing depth was roughly uniform across donors, and that assumption may not be true. In an earlier analysis of some 500 of the donors, most TCR beta V segments were observed in productive rearrangements about 87% or about 30% of the time, broadly matching IMGT annotations. Cytomegalovirus status was reported to be diagnosed by the classifier with high specificity and sensitivity in both the original and validation cohorts. An association between a missense DCLRE1C variant and V-gene and J-gene trimming of TCR beta chains was found in a later genetic analysis and replicated in an independent cohort. Most TCR sequences were observed very rarely across donors, whereas some public TCRs were present in many individuals. A further reported finding was that TCR beta sequences accurately predicted the HLA-A and HLA-B alleles for most subjects in the first cohort. Because some donors lacked HLA typing at each locus, the association tests relied only on the typed subset. A later analysis found that TCR association rates varied across HLA loci, with DRB1 alleles showing the most associated TCRs and HLA-C alleles the fewest. In a later analysis, some 17,000 TCR beta sequences were associated with specific HLA alleles at a false discovery rate of 0.05. Compared with the approximately 710-donor mean, donors in an Asian-associated ancestry cluster had fewer N-insertions in productive TCRs, according to a later genetic analysis. A later analysis reported that several top co-occurrence clusters appeared linked to parvovirus B19, influenza, CMV and Epstein-Barr virus. Linkage disequilibrium might explain the correlated functional status among segregating V segments, but an unknown experimental factor could not be excluded. In vitro tests confirmed that three of the cytomegalovirus-associated TCR beta chains recognize cytomegalovirus antigens. In a later analysis, most CMV-associated TCR beta chains were found to appear HLA-restricted, with HLA associations seemingly driven largely by CMV exposure. A later analysis found that HLA-associated TCR beta chains were more clonally expanded and had lower generation probabilities than equally common non-associated chains. A cluster of highly shared sequence variants was judged likely to be a technical artifact of the sequencing pipeline. The authors suggested that the approach could potentially be extended to other disease states and immunological phenotypes. The only immune exposure information available for the cohort was CMV serostatus. Some IMGT-functional V segments, including TRBV6-2 and TRBV6-3, could not be distinguished by the 87-base-pair reads and were therefore excluded.

The cohort comprised some 680 healthy bone marrow donors. At the time of sampling, every cohort member was nominally healthy, though immune exposures that went unrecorded were likely present. The donor was CMV seropositive and belonged to the group of more than 250 seropositive cohort members. A peripheral blood sample was collected from each donor, and TCR beta sequencing was performed on peripheral blood mononuclear cells. The Qiagen DNeasy Blood Extraction Kit was used to extract genomic DNA from the blood cell samples. The TCR sequence derives from a female donor in good health and CMV-seropositive. What was sequenced was PBMCs. The chain was built from TRBV30 and TRBJ2-7; 5 matching bases give a weak D call of TRBD2. The CDR3 loop reads CAWGIQSSRVYEQYF. Here is the DNA: TGTGCCTGGGGAATCCAATCTAGCAGAGTCTACGAGCAGTACTTC.